These 28 T cell receptor beta chains originate from one sample sequenced in a study of regulatory T cells in long-lasting Graves disease. Time point in this sample: persistent/refractory GD, antithyroid drugs over 5 years with positive TRAb. RNA from PBMCs was the source of the TCR library. Both iRepertoire HTBI primers and Arm-PCR of CDR3 regions were used to build the TCR beta libraries. MiXCR was run by TCRdb on the multiplex PCR reads, yielding one entry per CDR3 protein. The repertoire consists of over 250,000 distinct CDR3 sequences, with under 25% occurring once and the leading ten covering around 50%. This sample comprised peripheral blood mononuclear cells (PBMCs), obtained when the disease was refractory, from a patient treated with antithyroid drugs. The receptors stem from a female donor with Graves disease.

This clonotype was seen only a few times. This chain links TRBV7-9 with TRBJ2-7, with D maybe TRBD1 (6 bases). Germline V gene lookup returns CDR1 SEHNR and CDR2 FQNEAQ (reference sequence). The V and J ends lost 7 bases and 1 base respectively, with 14 bases between them. The length of the CDR3 is 14 residues. As DNA, the CDR3 is TGTGCCAGCAAAGCCCCAGGGGCGTCCTACGAGCAGTACTTC. Its translation is CASKAPGASYEQYF.

This clonotype was seen many times. This rearrangement joins TRBV27 to TRBJ2-7; TRBD1 agrees at 8 bases. The ends lost 0 bases at V and 4 bases at J; junction bases unmatched: 8. This CDR3 has 16 residues. CDR1 is MNHEY and CDR2 is SMNVEV in the germline V gene (reference sequence). The CDR3, as DNA: TGTGCCAGCAGTTTATCTGAGGCAGGGGGCTTTTACGAGCAGTACTTC. This codes for CASSLSEAGGFYEQYF.

This clonotype was seen a handful of times. Sequence at one end of the junction differs from germline and may be a read error. CDR3 loop: CASSYAKTGGYSYTF. The CDR3 region has the DNA TGTGCCAGCAGTTACGCCAAAACAGGGGGCTATAGCTACACCTTC. The rearrangement uses TRBV6-5 and TRBJ1-2, with 9 bases identical to TRBD1. The CDR3 extends over 15 amino acids. The germline V gene encodes CDR1 MNHEY and CDR2 SVGAGI.

This chain links TRBV30 with TRBJ1-6; 7 positions match TRBD1. The CDR3 loop spans 15 amino acids. Germline V CDR1 and CDR2: GTSNPN, SVGIG (reference sequence). After removal of 3 bases from V and 3 bases from J, the junction contained 5 bases not matched to a gene. Here the CDR3 reads CAWSGDSSYNSPLHF. In nucleotides, the CDR3 is TGTGCCTGGAGCGGGGACAGCAGCTATAATTCACCCCTCCACTTT.

In its sample, this clonotype was seen a few times. The chain has TRBV7-9 and TRBJ2-5; 8 bases agree with TRBD2. V shed 1 base, J shed 5 bases, and the junction held 12 bases outside the gene matches. The CDR3 runs 17 residues. Germline V lookup: CDR1 SEHNR, CDR2 FQNEAQ (reference sequence). Here the CDR3 reads CASSLEPPGLERETQYF. CDR3 coding DNA: TGTGCCAGCAGCTTAGAACCGCCGGGACTAGAAAGGGAGACCCAGTACTTC.

This chain joins TRBV20-1 and TRBJ2-5; the D is unclear. The CDR3 consists of 12 residues. The germline V gene encodes CDR1 DFQATT and CDR2 SNEGSKA (reference sequence). Between the trimmed V and J ends, which lost 5 bases and 1 base, there was a span of 8 bases. The CDR3 loop is CSAQSGQETQYF. CDR3 DNA sequence: TGCAGTGCTCAATCCGGCCAAGAGACCCAGTACTTC.

The rearrangement uses TRBV27 and TRBJ1-1, with 7 bases matching TRBD1. CDR3 size: 13 residues. Germline V gives CDR1 MNHEY, CDR2 SMNVEV (reference sequence). Trimming at V came to 5 bases and at J to 5 bases, leaving 5 bases not matched to a gene. CDR3 in amino acids: CASSPQGETEAFF. Written as DNA, the CDR3 is TGTGCCAGCAGTCCCCAGGGGGAAACTGAAGCTTTCTTT.

This clonotype has just a few counts. This chain connects TRBV7-9 to TRBJ1-2; no clear D. V shed 1 base and J shed 4 bases, with 10 bases lying between them. The germline V gene has CDR1 SEHNR and CDR2 FQNEAQ (reference sequence). The CDR3 length is 14 residues. The DNA for the CDR3 is TGTGCCAGCAGCTTAGACGACAAAATCTATGGCTACACCTTC. Encoded protein: CASSLDDKIYGYTF.

This clonotype was found a few times. The chain links TRBV7-2 to TRBJ2-7; 7 bases agree with TRBD1. V lost 2 bases to trimming and J lost 2 bases; unmatched junction nucleotides: 12. This CDR3 is 17 amino acids long. CDR1 SGHTA and CDR2 FQGNSA come from the germline V gene. CDR3: CASSLFHWTGPTYEQYF. CDR3 DNA sequence: TGTGCCAGCAGCTTATTTCACTGGACAGGCCCTACCTACGAGCAGTACTTC.

This clonotype was observed a few times. The chain combines TRBV6-1 with TRBJ2-5; possibly TRBD2 for D (6 bases). The CDR3 spans 19 residues. CDR1 MNHNS and CDR2 SASEGT come from the germline V gene. Deletions cut 10 bases from V and 4 bases from J, with 34 bases between. CDR3 coding DNA: TGTGCCACCTGCCCCCGGGGGAGGCTTGGGGGAGTACGGGGAGAGACCCAGTACTTC. Translated: CATCPRGRLGGVRGETQYF.

The table lists this clonotype with many counts. J is TRBJ2-7 and V is TRBV28; 7 nucleotides agree with TRBD2. CDR1 is MDHEN and CDR2 is SYDVKM in the germline V gene. CDR3 size: 13 residues. Trimming took 6 bases from V and 2 from J; bases not matched to a gene: 4. The CDR3 here is CASSPGTTYEQYF. The CDR3 DNA reads as TGTGCCAGCAGCCCGGGGACTACCTACGAGCAGTACTTC. Full variable domain (remainder filled in from reference TRBV28 and TRBJ2-7): DVKVTQSSRYLVKRTGEKVFLECVQDMDHENMFWYRQDPGLGLRLIYFSYDVKMKEKGDIPEGYSVSREKKERFSLILESASTNQTSMYLCASSPGTTYEQYFGPGTRLTVT.

The rearrangement links TRBV27 to TRBJ1-5, with 7 bases matching TRBD1. The V and J ends lost 8 bases and 3 bases, in that order; junction bases with no gene match: 4. This CDR3 contains 13 residues. Germline assignment: CDR1 MNHEY and CDR2 SMNVEV (reference sequence). The CDR3 region has the DNA TGTGCCAGCGGAACAGGGGTCAATCAGCCCCAGCATTTT. This codes for CASGTGVNQPQHF.

This clonotype was seen at least ten times. The chain employs TRBV2 and TRBJ1-6; D is uncertain. V was cut by 5 bases and J by 7 bases, with 9 bases left in between. The length of the CDR3 is 13 residues. Germline V gene lookup returns CDR1 SNHLY and CDR2 FYNNEI. CDR3 bases: TGTGCCAGCAGTTCCGACCGGAATTCACCCCTCCACTTT. Translation gives CASSSDRNSPLHF.

This clonotype has a count of ten or more. The V and J genes are TRBV7-9 and TRBJ2-7, with TRBD2 identical over 7 bases. CDR1 and CDR2 (germline): SEHNR, FQNEAQ (reference sequence). V lost 1 base, J lost 0 bases, and 3 bases stayed unmatched. The CDR3 sequence is 15 residues long. The CDR3 DNA follows: TGTGCCAGCAGCTTAGTTCTAGCGGACTCCTACGAGCAGTACTTC. It codes for CASSLVLADSYEQYF.

Details on this clonotype: This may arise from a read error, as a much more abundant clone is one base away. In this CDR3 the conserved last residue, phenylalanine or tryptophan, is missing, so a read error is likely. The V and J genes are TRBV7-2 and TRBJ2-7; 7 nucleotides line up with TRBD2. V shed 4 bases and J 2 bases; nucleotides not matched to a gene: 5. CDR3 size: 14 residues. CDR1 and CDR2 from the germline V gene are SGHTA and FQGNSA. The CDR3: CASSSSGRPYEQYS. DNA of the CDR3: TGTGCCAGCAGCTCTAGCGGTAGGCCCTACGAGCAGTACTCC.

In this sample, this clonotype turned up many times. DNA for the CDR3: TGTGCCAGCAGAGTTGACAGGGCCGCCGGGGAGCTGTTTTTT. Amino acid sequence: CASRVDRAAGELFF. V usage is TRBV28 and J usage is TRBJ2-2; 7 bases match TRBD1. Germline trimming cut 6 bases from V and 6 bases from J; bases unmatched to any gene: 7. Germline V gives CDR1 MDHEN, CDR2 SYDVKM. The CDR3 totals 14 residues.

This chain joins TRBV5-1 and TRBJ2-7, with TRBD1 matching 9 bases. Germline CDR1 and CDR2: SGHRS and YFSETQ. V shed 2 bases, J shed 3 bases, and the junction held 9 bases outside the gene matches. The length of the CDR3 is 16 residues. The CDR3 region has the DNA TGCGCCAGCAGCTTCTCCGGGACAGGGCATTACTACGAGCAGTACTTC. Translating it yields CASSFSGTGHYYEQYF. The full variable domain, rest sourced from reference TRBV5-1 and TRBJ2-7, is KAGVTQTPRYLIKTRGQQVTLSCSPISGHRSVSWYQQTPGQGLQFLFEYFSETQRNKGNFPGRFSGRQFSNSRSEMNVSTLELGDSALYLCASSFSGTGHYYEQYFGPGTRLTVT.

There are many counts of this clonotype. The chain carries TRBV28 and TRBJ1-2, with 7 bases lining up with TRBD1. The CDR3 contains 15 residues. Per the germline V gene, CDR1 is MDHEN and CDR2 is SYDVKM. The junction had 10 bases not matched to a gene; V was cut back by 5 bases and J by 4 bases. Here the CDR3 reads CASSRDSQFTYGYTF. The CDR3 nucleotides read TGTGCCAGCAGTCGGGACAGTCAGTTTACCTATGGCTACACCTTC.

The rearrangement uses TRBV4-3 and TRBJ1-6; no reliable D call. This CDR3 is 13 amino acids long. Germline CDR1 reads LGHNA; CDR2 reads YSLEER. V lost 0 bases to trimming and J lost 11 bases, with 8 bases between them. Written as DNA, the CDR3 is TGCGCCAGCAGCCAAGATCGAACGGCACCCCTCCACTTT. Protein product: CASSQDRTAPLHF.

This rearrangement joins TRBV29-1 to TRBJ2-7, with 7 bases fitting TRBD1. The germline gives CDR1 SQVTM, CDR2 ANQGSEA. This CDR3 has 13 residues. Trimming cost V 4 bases and J 7 bases; bases outside gene matches: 10. CDR3 protein: CSVVPTGAGEQYF. The CDR3 DNA sequence: TGCAGCGTTGTCCCTACAGGGGCCGGGGAGCAGTACTTC.

The chain joins TRBV6-2 or TRBV6-3 to TRBJ1-2, with D possibly TRBD1 on 6 matching bases. CDR1 MNHEY and CDR2 SVGEGT come from the germline V gene. The ends were cut back, 7 bases at V and 8 bases at J, with 20 bases in the middle. The length of the CDR3 is 14 residues. The CDR3 bases are TGTGCCAGCACCGGGACATCTCCCGGGTACGGCTACACCTTC. This codes for CASTGTSPGYGYTF.

Only a few counts were recorded for this clonotype. V usage is TRBV4-1 and J usage is TRBJ1-4, with 8 bases matching TRBD1. With V trimmed by 1 base and J by 4 bases, 5 bases remained unmatched. Germline V lookup: CDR1 MGHRA, CDR2 YSYEKL. This CDR3 contains 16 residues. The CDR3 nucleotides are TGCGCCAGCAGCCAAGCCGACAGGGGCAGTAATGAAAAACTGTTTTTT. Encoded protein: CASSQADRGSNEKLFF.

This clonotype showed up just a few times. The chain joins TRBV7-9 to TRBJ2-7; TRBD1 is a possible D gene (6 bases). V lost 10 bases to trimming and J lost 4 bases, with 17 bases between them. The CDR3 covers 13 residues. Germline V gene sequence: CDR1 SEHNR, CDR2 FQNEAQ (reference sequence). CDR3 nucleotides: TGTGCCACCGCACAGGGCGATGTATACGAGCAGTACTTC. It specifies CATAQGDVYEQYF. Full variable domain (remainder filled in from reference TRBV7-9 and TRBJ2-7): DTGVSQNPRHKITKRGQNVTFRCDPISEHNRLYWYRQTLGQGPEFLTYFQNEAQLEKSRLLSDRFSAERPKGSFSTLEIQRTEQGDSAMYLCATAQGDVYEQYFGPGTRLTVT.

The chain couples TRBV28 to TRBJ2-1; 11 nucleotides agree with TRBD1. The V gene end was trimmed by 5 bases and the J gene end by 2 bases; junction bases not matched to a gene: 11. This CDR3 comprises 18 residues. Germline V lookup: CDR1 MDHEN, CDR2 SYDVKM. CDR3 coding DNA: TGTGCCAGCAGTACCGGGACAGGGGGTACTCTAGCCTACAATGAGCAGTTCTTC. This encodes CASSTGTGGTLAYNEQFF.

This clonotype was detected many times. The chain recombines TRBV29-1 with TRBJ2-2; D not resolved. Per germline, CDR1 SQVTM and CDR2 ANQGSEA. The CDR3 runs 13 residues. Between the trimmed V and J ends, which lost 4 bases and 2 bases, there was a span of 8 bases. Here the CDR3 DNA reads TGCAGCGTTGGGAGTCCCAACACCGGGGAGCTGTTTTTT. It is translated as CSVGSPNTGELFF.

J is TRBJ2-2 and V is TRBV29-1; D possibly corresponds to TRBD1 (7 bases). This CDR3 is 14 amino acids long. Germline V lookup: CDR1 SQVTM, CDR2 ANQGSEA. Trimming left V 4 bases short and J 5 bases short, with 14 bases between. CDR3 amino acids: CSVGGGGWTGELFF. The DNA for the CDR3 is TGCAGCGTTGGTGGAGGGGGCTGGACCGGGGAGCTGTTTTTT.

Note on this clonotype: This may arise from a read error, as a much more abundant clone is one base away. The rearrangement joins TRBV20-1 to TRBJ2-7; D is possibly TRBD1 (6 bases). The V end lost 6 bases, the J end lost 2 bases, and 8 bases lay between the germline ends. CDR1 and CDR2 (germline): DFQATT, SNEGSKA (reference sequence). The CDR3 has 11 residues. Here the CDR3 reads CSAGDTYEQYF. Written as DNA, the CDR3 is TGCAGTGCAGGGGACACCTACGAGCAGTACTTC.

The chain employs TRBV11-3 and TRBJ2-1; TRBD2 matches at 11 bases. Germline V gene data show CDR1 as SGHNT and CDR2 as YENEEA. Germline trimming cut 2 bases from V and 8 bases from J; bases unmatched to any gene: 8. The CDR3 contains 16 residues. The CDR3 reads CASSLTSGGGDHEQFF. CDR3 nucleotides: TGTGCCAGCAGCTTAACTAGCGGGGGAGGGGACCATGAGCAGTTCTTC. The variable domain in full, with the rest retrieved from reference TRBV11-3 and TRBJ2-1, is EAGVVQSPRYKIIEKKQPVAFWCNPISGHNTLYWYLQNLGQGPELLIRYENEEAVDDSQLPKDRFSAERLKGVDSTLKIQPAELGDSAVYLCASSLTSGGGDHEQFFGPGTRLTVL.